This T cell receptor beta chain was recovered during a study of T cells in Graves' hyperthyroidism and ophthalmopathy. With a duration under 2 months, the hyperthyroidism was newly diagnosed in patients aged 18 to 65. Uncontrolled infection, other autoimmune disease, pregnancy or lactation barred patients from enrollment. V lost 1 base and J 4 bases, leaving 16 bases between the germline ends. Per the germline V gene, CDR1 is LNHDA and CDR2 is SQIVND (reference sequence). There are 16 residues in the CDR3. RNA transcripts provided the source from which TCR beta CDR3 regions were amplified. First-round RT-PCR with HTBI primers amplified the TCR CDR3 region. From the multiplex PCR reads, TCRdb called clonotypes with MiXCR, one entry per CDR3 protein. This sample yields hundreds of thousands of distinct CDR3 sequences, of which about 12% are seen a single time; around a tenth belongs to the top ten.

Specimen: blood. The V gene is TRBV19, the J gene TRBJ2-5, with no clear D. This receptor was obtained from a woman aged 18-29 years with Graves' hyperthyroidism. The CDR3 bases are TGTGCCAGTAGTATAGGGGTCGGGCCTCTCGGAGAGACCCAGTACTTC. The encoded protein is CASSIGVGPLGETQYF.